The 10 T cell receptor beta chains given below trace back to one sample, sequenced in a study of T cell responses to AZD1222 COVID-19 vaccine. TCRdb's copy holds only in-frame clones and misses some; the assay was immunoSEQ multiplex PCR. Among 150,000 or so clones listed, 85% to 95% were seen once. This specimen consisted of peripheral blood, obtained on day 0 of AZD1222 vaccination. The receptors originated from an adult in good health.

The chain joins TRBV7-2 to TRBJ1-6; no definite D call. Germline CDR1 reads SGHTA; CDR2 reads FQGNSA. Trimming took off 5 bases at V and 2 bases at J, with 10 bases between the two ends. The length of the CDR3 is 15 residues. The CDR3 loop reads CASSPNTAYNSPLHF. CDR3 nucleotides: TGTGCCAGCAGCCCAAACACAGCCTATAATTCACCCCTCCACTTT.

The CDR3 loop reads CASSDPREKFNEQYF. In nucleotides, the CDR3 is TGTGCCAGCAGTGACCCGCGGGAGAAGTTCAACGAGCAGTACTTC. The chain employs TRBV6-4 and TRBJ2-7; TRBD2 matches at 7 bases. CDR1 is MRHNA and CDR2 is SNTAGT in the germline V gene. Germline trimming cut 2 bases from V and 5 bases from J; bases unmatched to any gene: 9. CDR3 length: 15 amino acids.

J is TRBJ1-5 and V is TRBV6-2 or TRBV6-3, with D maybe TRBD1 (5 bases). The CDR3 extends over 15 amino acids. V was pared by 6 bases and J by 4 bases, with 16 bases between. From germline, CDR1 is MNHEY and CDR2 SVGEGT. This chain's CDR3 is CASSPQDPWNQPQHF. CDR3 nucleotides: TGTGCCAGCAGCCCACAGGACCCTTGGAATCAGCCCCAGCATTTT.

This clone was recorded once. The genes are TRBV3-1 (or the pseudogene TRBV3-2) and TRBJ2-7; 10 bases align to TRBD1. The CDR3 consists of 14 residues. Germline V gene lookup returns CDR1 LGHDT and CDR2 YNNKEL (reference sequence). V shed 4 bases, J shed 0 bases, and the junction held 0 bases outside the gene matches. CDR3 protein: CASSRTGGSYEQYF. The CDR3 coding sequence is TGTGCCAGCAGCCGGACAGGGGGCTCCTACGAGCAGTACTTC.

This sequence joins TRBV11-2 and TRBJ2-7, with a possible D match to TRBD1 (6 bases). Trimming removed 1 base at V and 2 bases at J, with 15 bases between. The CDR3 consists of 16 residues. CDR1 is SGHAT and CDR2 is FQNNGV in the germline V gene. CDR3 coding DNA: TGTGCCAGCAGCTTAGGTTACCGGGACACAGCCTACGAGCAGTACTTC. Residues: CASSLGYRDTAYEQYF.

This rearrangement joins TRBV20-1 to TRBJ1-5, with D possibly being TRBD1 (5 bases). This CDR3 is 17 amino acids long. Trimming removed 3 bases at V and 0 bases at J, with 18 bases between. Germline assignment: CDR1 DFQATT and CDR2 SNEGSKA (reference sequence). The CDR3 nucleotides are TGCAGTGCTAGTCGCGGCGGGGGTGGCCTTAGCAATCAGCCCCAGCATTTT. Amino acid sequence: CSASRGGGGLSNQPQHF.

The J gene is TRBJ1-3, the V gene TRBV2; tentative D call: TRBD1 (5 bases). Germline loops: CDR1 SNHLY, CDR2 FYNNEI. With 6 bases removed from V and 4 bases from J, the gap between germline ends came to 7 bases. This CDR3 region has 12 residues. In DNA, the CDR3 is TGTGCCAGCAGATGGACAGGAAACACCATATATTTT. Its protein is CASRWTGNTIYF.

The rearrangement joins TRBV18 to TRBJ2-1, with unresolved D. The ends were cut back, 4 bases at V and 3 bases at J, with 7 bases in the middle. The germline CDR1 and CDR2 sequences are KGHSH and LQKENI. This CDR3 spans 13 amino acids. CDR3 protein: CASSRTIYNEQFF. The CDR3, as DNA: TGTGCCAGCTCACGCACCATCTACAATGAGCAGTTCTTC.

The chain combines TRBV14 with TRBJ1-6; 7 bases are shared with TRBD1. The germline gives CDR1 SGHDN, CDR2 FVKESK. The CDR3 has 15 residues. J was trimmed by 9 bases and V by 2 bases; bases with no gene match: 7. This CDR3 reads CASSQFTGVGSPLHF. The CDR3 coding sequence is TGTGCCAGCAGCCAATTTACAGGGGTAGGTTCACCCCTCCACTTT. Full variable domain (missing parts from reference TRBV14 and TRBJ1-6): EAGVTQFPSHSVIEKGQTVTLRCDPISGHDNLYWYRRVMGKEIKFLLHFVKESKQDESGMPNNRFLAERTGGTYSTLKVQPAELEDSGVYFCASSQFTGVGSPLHFGNGTRLTVT.

The chain has TRBV6-5 and TRBJ1-6; no clear D gene. The CDR3 covers 13 residues. The germline V gene encodes CDR1 MNHEY and CDR2 SVGAGI. V was pared by 5 bases and J by 6 bases, with 8 bases between. The CDR3 spells CASSTALNSPLHF. The DNA for the CDR3 is TGTGCCAGCAGTACAGCTCTTAATTCACCCCTCCACTTT.